This TCR beta chain appears in the sequencing data of a study of T-cell reconstitution after alpha-beta-depleted transplantation in children. Notes on the study in general: Expanded clones from the graft, numbering several hundred, reportedly supplied alpha-beta T cells about two months after transplant. Surviving recipient T cells and thymic progenitors underlay high day-60 TCRbeta diversity in some patients. One year post-transplant, T-cell counts and diversity were largely derived from T cells produced anew.

The table lists this clonotype with many counts. Its antigen is not identified. Using unique molecular identifiers, the investigators prepared the TCRbeta library. Each CDR3 protein is one row after TCRdb ran MiXCR on the PCR reads. The sample shows some 50,000 distinct CDR3 sequences, about 9% of them seen only once. CDR1 and CDR2 from the germline V gene are SQVTM and ANQGSEA. V was trimmed by 5 bases and J by 2 bases, leaving 13 bases between them. This CDR3 is 13 amino acids long. The starting material was PBMCs, mostly from graft donor cells, obtained 60 days after TCRalphabeta/CD19-depleted stem cell transplant. The sequence derives from a male patient under 10 years old who had a stem cell transplant for chronic granulomatous disease, so the T cells may come from the graft donor. This chain joins TRBV29-1 and TRBJ2-7; D uncertain. The chain's CDR3 is CSVRRSGPYEQYF. Written as DNA, the CDR3 is TGCAGCGTTCGAAGGTCTGGGCCCTACGAGCAGTACTTC.